The 3 T cell receptor beta chains below come from one sample, sequenced in a study of T-cell reconstitution after alpha-beta-depleted transplantation in children. The library targeted TCRbeta and was prepared with unique molecular identifiers. One entry per CDR3 protein results from TCRdb running MiXCR on the PCR reads. The sample lists 200,000 to 250,000 distinct CDR3 sequences, 8.2% seen once, with roughly 5.8% in the top ten. The sequencing used PBMCs, mostly from graft donor cells, collected 180 days after TCRalphabeta/CD19-depleted stem cell transplant. The receptors come from a male patient younger than 18 who had a stem cell transplant for acute lymphoblastic leukemia, so the T cells may come from the graft donor.

This clonotype was seen many times. The rearrangement joins TRBV7-6 to TRBJ2-2; 10 bases line up with TRBD1. From germline, CDR1 is SGHVS and CDR2 FNYEAQ. Trimming took 3 bases from V and 0 from J; bases not matched to a gene: 1. CDR3 length equals 16 residues. This chain's CDR3 is CASSLGQGTNTGELFF. The CDR3 DNA sequence: TGTGCCAGCAGCTTGGGACAGGGGACGAACACCGGGGAGCTGTTTTTT.

The chain uses TRBV5-4 and TRBJ2-3; possibly TRBD1 for D (6 bases). Germline loops: CDR1 SGHNT, CDR2 YYREEE (reference sequence). V was cut by 9 bases and J by 0 bases, with 32 bases left in between. This CDR3 contains 20 residues. The chain's CDR3 is CAMGSTGPGSPRESTDTQYF. CDR3 nucleotides: TGTGCCATGGGCTCCACAGGGCCAGGGAGCCCGAGGGAGAGCACAGATACGCAGTATTTT.

This clonotype has at least ten counts. This chain connects TRBV12-3 or TRBV12-4 to TRBJ1-5, with no clear D. Trimming pared 6 bases from V and 5 bases from J, leaving 14 bases between. The CDR3 length is 14 residues. CDR3 nucleotides: TGTGCCAGCAGCTACTGGGCTGTGGATCAGCCCCAGCATTTT. Translation gives CASSYWAVDQPQHF.